A selection of T cell receptor beta chains follows, all from one sample in a study of cytomegalovirus exposure and HLA in healthy donors. Produced via immunoSEQ multiplex PCR; TCRdb's table is partial and in-frame only. The table includes under 200,000 clones, 70% to 90% detected once. The specimen was PBMCs. The receptors stem from a woman aged 25 to 39 in good health and CMV-seronegative. The CDR3 runs from the conserved cysteine through the conserved F or W. A D gene is named only where the DNA matches it firmly. Clone size is shown for a subset of rows, as once, few, many or a class of expanded clone.

D: NA
size: NA
J: TRBJ2-1
V: TRBV6-5
DNA: TGTGCCAGCAGTTACTCAGGAGCGGCAAATGAGCAGTTCTTC
CDR3: CASSYSGAANEQFF

D: NA
size: NA
J: TRBJ2-3
V: TRBV5-1
DNA: TGCGCCAGCAGCTTGGAAGCGCCCCAGGTTGCAGATACGCAGTATTTT
CDR3: CASSLEAPQVADTQYF

D: NA
size: NA
J: TRBJ1-1
V: TRBV5-4
DNA: TGTGCCAGCAGCCAAGAGACAACCTACACTGAAGCTTTCTTT
CDR3: CASSQETTYTEAFF

D: NA
size: NA
J: TRBJ2-1
V: TRBV2
DNA: TGTGCCAGCATTCTTTCGGGAAGTGAGCAGTTCTTC
CDR3: CASILSGSEQFF

D: NA
size: NA
J: TRBJ2-7
V: TRBV28
DNA: TGTGCCAGCAGTCTCCCCGACTACGAGCAGTACTTC
CDR3: CASSLPDYEQYF

D: TRBD1
size: once
J: TRBJ2-5
V: TRBV28
DNA: TGTGCCAGCAGCCTACGACAGGGCGGAGGACAAGAGACCCAGTACTTC
CDR3: CASSLRQGGGQETQYF

D: TRBD2
size: NA
J: TRBJ2-7
V: TRBV4-2
DNA: TGTGCCAGCAGCCACCGGACTAGCGGGGCCTACGAGCAGTACTTC
CDR3: CASSHRTSGAYEQYF

D: NA
size: NA
J: TRBJ1-2
V: TRBV19
DNA: TGTGCCAGTACCCCCCATGGGGGCGCAGGTGGCTACACCTTC
CDR3: CASTPHGGAGGYTF

D: TRBD1
size: NA
J: TRBJ1-6
V: TRBV28
DNA: TGTGCCAGCAGCCAGACGGGCAGGGGGTCCTATAATTCACCCCTCCACTTT
CDR3: CASSQTGRGSYNSPLHF

D: NA
size: once
J: TRBJ2-3
V: TRBV7-3
DNA: TGTGCCAGCAGCTCTAGGGGAACAGATACGCAGTATTTT
CDR3: CASSSRGTDTQYF